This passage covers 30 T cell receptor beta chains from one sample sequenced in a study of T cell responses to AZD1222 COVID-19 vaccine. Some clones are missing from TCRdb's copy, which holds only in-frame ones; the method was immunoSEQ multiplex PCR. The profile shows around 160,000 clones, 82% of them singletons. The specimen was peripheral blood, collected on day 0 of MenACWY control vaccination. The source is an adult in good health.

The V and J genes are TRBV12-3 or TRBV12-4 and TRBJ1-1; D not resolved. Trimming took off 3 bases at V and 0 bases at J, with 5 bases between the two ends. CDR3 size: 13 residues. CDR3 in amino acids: CASSLRMNTEAFF. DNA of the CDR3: TGTGCCAGCAGTTTGAGAATGAACACTGAAGCTTTCTTT.

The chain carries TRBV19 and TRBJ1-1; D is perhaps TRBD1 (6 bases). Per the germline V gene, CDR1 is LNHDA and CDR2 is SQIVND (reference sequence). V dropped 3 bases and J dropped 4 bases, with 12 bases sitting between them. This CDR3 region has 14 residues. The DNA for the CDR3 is TGTGCCAGTAGTATGAGGGGGGACTTCACTGAAGCTTTCTTT. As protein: CASSMRGDFTEAFF.

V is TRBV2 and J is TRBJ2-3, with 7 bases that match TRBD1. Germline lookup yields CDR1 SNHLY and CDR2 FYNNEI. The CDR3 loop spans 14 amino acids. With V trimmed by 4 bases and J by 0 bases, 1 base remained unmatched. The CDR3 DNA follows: TGTGCCAGCAGTGCGGACAGGAGCACAGATACGCAGTATTTT. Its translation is CASSADRSTDTQYF.

For the CDR3, the DNA is TGTGCCAGCAGTCTTGGGGCGCGGACTGAAGCTTTCTTT. Its protein is CASSLGARTEAFF. The chain employs TRBV28 and TRBJ1-1; D perhaps matches TRBD1 (5 bases). The V end was cut by 5 bases, the J end by 5 bases, with 12 bases between. This CDR3 contains 13 residues. Germline-derived CDR1 and CDR2 are MDHEN and SYDVKM. Full variable domain (outside the CDR3, taken from reference TRBV28 and TRBJ1-1): DVKVTQSSRYLVKRTGEKVFLECVQDMDHENMFWYRQDPGLGLRLIYFSYDVKMKEKGDIPEGYSVSREKKERFSLILESASTNQTSMYLCASSLGARTEAFFGQGTRLTVV.

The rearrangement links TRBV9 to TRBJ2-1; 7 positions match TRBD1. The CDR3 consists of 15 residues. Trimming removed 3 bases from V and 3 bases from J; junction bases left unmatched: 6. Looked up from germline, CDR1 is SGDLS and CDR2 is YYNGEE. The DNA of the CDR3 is TGTGCCAGCAGCGCCCGGGACAGCCTCTACAATGAGCAGTTCTTC. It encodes CASSARDSLYNEQFF.

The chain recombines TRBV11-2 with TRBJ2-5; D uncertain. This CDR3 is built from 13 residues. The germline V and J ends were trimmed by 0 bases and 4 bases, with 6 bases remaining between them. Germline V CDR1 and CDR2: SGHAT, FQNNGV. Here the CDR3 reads CASSLERVETQYF. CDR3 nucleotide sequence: TGTGCCAGCAGCTTAGAAAGGGTAGAGACCCAGTACTTC.

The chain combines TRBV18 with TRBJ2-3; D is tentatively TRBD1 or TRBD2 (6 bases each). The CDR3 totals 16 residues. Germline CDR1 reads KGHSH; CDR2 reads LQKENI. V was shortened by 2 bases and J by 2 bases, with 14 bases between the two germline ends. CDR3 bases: TGTGCCAGCTCACCAGTGGGGGGCCCGGTCACAGATACGCAGTATTTT. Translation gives CASSPVGGPVTDTQYF.

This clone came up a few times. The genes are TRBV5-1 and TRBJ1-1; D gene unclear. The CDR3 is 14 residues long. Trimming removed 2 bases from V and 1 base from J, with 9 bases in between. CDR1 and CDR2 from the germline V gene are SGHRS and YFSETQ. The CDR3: CASSFGDGNTEAFF. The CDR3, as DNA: TGCGCCAGCAGCTTCGGAGATGGGAACACTGAAGCTTTCTTT.

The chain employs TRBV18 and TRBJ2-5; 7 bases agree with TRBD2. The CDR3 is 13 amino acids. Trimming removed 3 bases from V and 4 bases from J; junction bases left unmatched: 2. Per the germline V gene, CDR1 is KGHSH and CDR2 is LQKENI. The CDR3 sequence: CASSPGRTETQYF. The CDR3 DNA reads TGTGCCAGCTCACCCGGGAGGACAGAGACCCAGTACTTC.

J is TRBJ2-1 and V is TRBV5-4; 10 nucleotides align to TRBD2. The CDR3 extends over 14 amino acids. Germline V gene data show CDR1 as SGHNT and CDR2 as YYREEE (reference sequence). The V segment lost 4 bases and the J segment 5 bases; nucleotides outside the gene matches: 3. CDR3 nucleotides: TGTGCCAGCAGCCGTAGCGGGGGGCACAATGAGCAGTTCTTC. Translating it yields CASSRSGGHNEQFF.

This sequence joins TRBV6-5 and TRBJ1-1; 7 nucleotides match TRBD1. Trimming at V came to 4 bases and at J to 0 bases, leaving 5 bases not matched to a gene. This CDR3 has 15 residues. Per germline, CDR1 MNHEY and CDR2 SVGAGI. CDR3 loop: CASSSHRGLNTEAFF. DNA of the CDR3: TGTGCCAGCAGTTCCCACAGGGGTTTGAACACTGAAGCTTTCTTT.

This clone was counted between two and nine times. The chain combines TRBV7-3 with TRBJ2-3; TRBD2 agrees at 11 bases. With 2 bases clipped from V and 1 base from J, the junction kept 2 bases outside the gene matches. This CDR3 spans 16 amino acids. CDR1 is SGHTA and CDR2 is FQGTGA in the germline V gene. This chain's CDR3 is CASSLPTSGGTDTQYF. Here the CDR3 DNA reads TGTGCCAGCAGCTTACCGACTAGCGGGGGCACAGATACGCAGTATTTT.

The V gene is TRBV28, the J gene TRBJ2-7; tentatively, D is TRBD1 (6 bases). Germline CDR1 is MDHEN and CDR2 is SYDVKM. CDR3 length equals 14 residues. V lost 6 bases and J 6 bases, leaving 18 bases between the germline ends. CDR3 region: CASRLPLTGGEQYF. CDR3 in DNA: TGTGCCAGCAGACTCCCCTTGACAGGCGGCGAGCAGTACTTC.

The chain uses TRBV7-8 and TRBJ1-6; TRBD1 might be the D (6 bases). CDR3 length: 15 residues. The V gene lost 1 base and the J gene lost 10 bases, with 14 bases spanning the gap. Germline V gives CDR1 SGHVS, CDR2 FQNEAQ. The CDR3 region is CASSLEGGGRSPLHF. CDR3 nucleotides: TGTGCCAGCAGCTTAGAAGGGGGAGGAAGATCACCCCTCCACTTT.

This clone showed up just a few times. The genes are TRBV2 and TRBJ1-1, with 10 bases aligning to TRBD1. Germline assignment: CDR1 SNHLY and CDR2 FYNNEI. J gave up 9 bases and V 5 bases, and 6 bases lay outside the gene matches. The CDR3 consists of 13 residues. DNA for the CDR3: TGTGCCAGCAGTTCTAGGACAGGGGGGAAAGCTTTCTTT. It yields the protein CASSSRTGGKAFF. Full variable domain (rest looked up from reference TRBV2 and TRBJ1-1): EPEVTQTPSHQVTQMGQEVILRCVPISNHLYFYWYRQILGQKVEFLVSFYNNEISEKSEIFDDQFSVERPDGSNFTLKIRSTKLEDSAMYFCASSSRTGGKAFFGQGTRLTVV.

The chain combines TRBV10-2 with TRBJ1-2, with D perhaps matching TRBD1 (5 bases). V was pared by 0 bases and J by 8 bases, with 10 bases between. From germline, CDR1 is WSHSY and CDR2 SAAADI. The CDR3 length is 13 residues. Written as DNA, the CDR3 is TGCGCCAGCAGTGAGTCTTCGAGGGGCGGCTACACCTTC. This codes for CASSESSRGGYTF.

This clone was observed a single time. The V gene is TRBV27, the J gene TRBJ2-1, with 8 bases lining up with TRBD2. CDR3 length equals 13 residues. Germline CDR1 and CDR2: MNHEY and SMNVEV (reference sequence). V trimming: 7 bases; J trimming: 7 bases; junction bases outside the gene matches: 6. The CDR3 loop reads CASMFVAGNEQFF. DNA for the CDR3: TGTGCCAGCATGTTCGTAGCGGGGAATGAGCAGTTCTTC.

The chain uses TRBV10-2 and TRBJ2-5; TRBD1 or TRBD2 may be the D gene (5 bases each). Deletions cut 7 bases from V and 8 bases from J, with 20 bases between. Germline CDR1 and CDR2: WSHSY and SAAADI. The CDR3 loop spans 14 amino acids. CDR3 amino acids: CASTEGYPRETQYF. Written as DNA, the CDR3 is TGCGCCAGCACCGAGGGGTATCCAAGAGAAACCCAGTACTTC.

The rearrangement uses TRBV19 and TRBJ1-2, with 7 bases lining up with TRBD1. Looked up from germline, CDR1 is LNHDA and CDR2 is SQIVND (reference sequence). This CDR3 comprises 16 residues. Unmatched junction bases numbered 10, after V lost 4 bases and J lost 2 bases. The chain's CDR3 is CASSSQGGDGNYGYTF. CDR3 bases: TGTGCCAGTAGTAGCCAGGGGGGGGACGGAAACTATGGCTACACCTTC.

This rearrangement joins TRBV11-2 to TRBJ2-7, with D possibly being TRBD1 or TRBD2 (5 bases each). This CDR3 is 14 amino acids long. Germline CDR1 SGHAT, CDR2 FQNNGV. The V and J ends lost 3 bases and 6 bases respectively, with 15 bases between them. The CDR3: CASSFSSGTTEQYF. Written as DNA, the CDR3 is TGTGCCAGCAGCTTTAGCTCAGGGACCACCGAGCAGTACTTC. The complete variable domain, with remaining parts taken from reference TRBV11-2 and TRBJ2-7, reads EAGVAQSPRYKIIEKRQSVAFWCNPISGHATLYWYQQILGQGPKLLIQFQNNGVVDDSQLPKDRFSAERLKGVDSTLKIQPAKLEDSAVYLCASSFSSGTTEQYFGPGTRLTVT.

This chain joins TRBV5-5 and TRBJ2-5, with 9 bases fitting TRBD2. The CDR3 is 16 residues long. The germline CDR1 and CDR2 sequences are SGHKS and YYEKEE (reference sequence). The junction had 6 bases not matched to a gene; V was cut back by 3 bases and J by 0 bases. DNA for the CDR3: TGTGCCAGCAGCTCCCTAAGCGGGGGGTACCAAGAGACCCAGTACTTC. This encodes CASSSLSGGYQETQYF.

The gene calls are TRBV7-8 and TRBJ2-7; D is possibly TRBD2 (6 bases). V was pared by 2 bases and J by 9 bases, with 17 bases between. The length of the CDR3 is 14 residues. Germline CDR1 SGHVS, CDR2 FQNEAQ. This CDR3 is CASSLTPLASVQYF. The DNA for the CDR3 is TGTGCCAGCAGCTTAACCCCCCTAGCGAGCGTGCAGTACTTC.

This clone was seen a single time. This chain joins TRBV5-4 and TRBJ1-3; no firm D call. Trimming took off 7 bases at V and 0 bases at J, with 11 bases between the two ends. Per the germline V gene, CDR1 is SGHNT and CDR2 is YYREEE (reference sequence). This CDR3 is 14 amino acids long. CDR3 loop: CASRLEGSGNTIYF. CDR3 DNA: TGTGCCAGCCGGCTTGAAGGCTCTGGAAACACCATATATTTT.

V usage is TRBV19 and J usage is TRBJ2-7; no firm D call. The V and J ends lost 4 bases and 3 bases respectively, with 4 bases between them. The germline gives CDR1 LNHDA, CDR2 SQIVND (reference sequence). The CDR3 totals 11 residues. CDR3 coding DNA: TGTGCCAGTAGTAAGGACTACGAGCAGTACTTC. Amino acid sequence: CASSKDYEQYF. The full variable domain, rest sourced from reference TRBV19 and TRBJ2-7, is DGGITQSPKYLFRKEGQNVTLSCEQNLNHDAMYWYRQDPGQGLRLIYYSQIVNDFQKGDIAEGYSVSREKKESFPLTVTSAQKNPTAFYLCASSKDYEQYFGPGTRLTVT.

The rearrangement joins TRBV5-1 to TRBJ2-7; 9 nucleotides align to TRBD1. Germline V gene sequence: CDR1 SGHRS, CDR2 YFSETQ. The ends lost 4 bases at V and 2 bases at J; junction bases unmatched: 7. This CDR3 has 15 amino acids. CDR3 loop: CASSEGTGTTYEQYF. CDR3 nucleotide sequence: TGCGCCAGCAGCGAAGGGACAGGGACTACCTACGAGCAGTACTTC.

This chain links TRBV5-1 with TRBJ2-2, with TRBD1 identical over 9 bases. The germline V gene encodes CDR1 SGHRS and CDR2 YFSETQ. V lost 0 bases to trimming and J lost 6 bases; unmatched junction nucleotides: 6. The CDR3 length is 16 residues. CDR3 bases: TGCGCCAGCAGCTTGGCCACTGGACAGGGGTCCGGGGAGCTGTTTTTT. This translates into CASSLATGQGSGELFF.

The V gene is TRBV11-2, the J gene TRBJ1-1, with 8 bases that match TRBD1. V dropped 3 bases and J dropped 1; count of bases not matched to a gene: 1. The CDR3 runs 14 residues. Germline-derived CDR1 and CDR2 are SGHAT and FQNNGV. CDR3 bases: TGTGCCAGCAGCTTGGGACAGGCGAACACTGAAGCTTTCTTT. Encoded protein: CASSLGQANTEAFF.

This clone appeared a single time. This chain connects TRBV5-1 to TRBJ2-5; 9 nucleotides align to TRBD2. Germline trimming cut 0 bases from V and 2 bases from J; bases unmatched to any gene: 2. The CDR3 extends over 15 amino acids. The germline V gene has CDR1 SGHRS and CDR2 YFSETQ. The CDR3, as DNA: TGCGCCAGCAGCTTGGTAGCGGGGGCTCAAGAGACCCAGTACTTC. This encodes CASSLVAGAQETQYF.

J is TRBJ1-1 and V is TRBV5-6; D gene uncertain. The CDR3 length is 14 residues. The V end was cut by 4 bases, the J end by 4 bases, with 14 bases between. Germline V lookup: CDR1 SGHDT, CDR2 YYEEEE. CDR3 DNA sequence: TGTGCCAGCAGCACTTTACACGGAGGCACTGAAGCTTTCTTT. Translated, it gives CASSTLHGGTEAFF.

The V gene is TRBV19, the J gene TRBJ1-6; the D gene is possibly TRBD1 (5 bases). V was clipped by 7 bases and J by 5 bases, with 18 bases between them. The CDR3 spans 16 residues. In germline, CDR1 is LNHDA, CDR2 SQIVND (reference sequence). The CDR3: CASTDRQRLNNSPLHF. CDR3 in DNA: TGTGCCAGTACCGACCGACAGAGACTCAATAATTCACCCCTCCACTTT. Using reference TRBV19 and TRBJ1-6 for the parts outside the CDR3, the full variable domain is DGGITQSPKYLFRKEGQNVTLSCEQNLNHDAMYWYRQDPGQGLRLIYYSQIVNDFQKGDIAEGYSVSREKKESFPLTVTSAQKNPTAFYLCASTDRQRLNNSPLHFGNGTRLTVT.